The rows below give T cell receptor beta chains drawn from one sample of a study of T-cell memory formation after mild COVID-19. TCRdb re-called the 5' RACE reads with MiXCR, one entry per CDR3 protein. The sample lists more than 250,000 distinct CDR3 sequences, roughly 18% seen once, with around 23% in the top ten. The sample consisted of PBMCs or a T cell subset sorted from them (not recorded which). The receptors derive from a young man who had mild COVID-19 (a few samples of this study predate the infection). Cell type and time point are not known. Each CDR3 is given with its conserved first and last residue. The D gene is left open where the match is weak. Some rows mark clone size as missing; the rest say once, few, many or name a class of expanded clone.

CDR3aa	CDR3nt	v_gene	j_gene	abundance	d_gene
CASSFSDGAGELFF	TGTGCCAGCAGTTTCTCCGACGGTGCCGGGGAGCTGTTTTTT	TRBV28	TRBJ2-2	few	NA
CASSSLIITQYF	TGTGCCAGCAGCTCCTTGATAATTACGCAGTATTTT	TRBV7-9	TRBJ2-3	NA	NA
CASTLGLQATEAFF	TGTGCCAGCACCCTAGGCCTACAGGCCACTGAAGCTTTCTTT	TRBV12-3/TRBV12-4	TRBJ1-1	few	NA
CSARRTRGGNTEAFF	TGCAGTGCTCGCAGGACGCGGGGGGGGAACACTGAAGCTTTCTTT	TRBV20-1	TRBJ1-1	NA	NA
CASRRTSGYNEQFF	TGTGCCAGCAGGCGGACTAGCGGTTACAATGAGCAGTTCTTC	TRBV2	TRBJ2-1	few	TRBD2
CASSQDTGGSGANVLTF	TGCGCCAGCAGCCAAGATACCGGGGGCTCTGGGGCCAACGTCCTGACTTTC	TRBV4-3	TRBJ2-6	NA	NA
CASSRTHPPGHPQLSGRGELFF	TGTGCCAGCAGCCGAACCCACCCTCCGGGACACCCTCAACTTTCTGGTCGTGGGGAGCTGTTTTTT	TRBV3-2	TRBJ2-2	NA	NA
CASSGKPDTQYF	TGTGCCAGCAGCGGGAAGCCAGATACGCAGTATTTT	TRBV9	TRBJ2-3	few	NA
CASSVAGSSTDTQYF	TGTGCCAGCAGTGTAGCGGGGAGTAGCACAGATACGCAGTATTTT	TRBV7-3	TRBJ2-3	NA	TRBD2
CATSGTYNQPQHF	TGTGCCACCAGTGGTACATACAATCAGCCCCAGCATTTT	TRBV24-1	TRBJ1-5	once	NA
CASSAEEGPSTDTQYF	TGCGCCAGCAGCGCCGAAGAGGGTCCCTCCACAGATACGCAGTATTTT	TRBV5-1	TRBJ2-3	NA	NA
CASSLAGVGNTIYF	TGTGCCAGCAGTTTAGCAGGGGTTGGAAACACCATATATTTT	TRBV12-3/TRBV12-4	TRBJ1-3	NA	NA
CSVEARGGVYPYSYEQYF	TGCAGCGTTGAAGCTCGCGGGGGGGTATACCCCTACTCCTACGAGCAGTACTTC	TRBV29-1	TRBJ2-7	NA	TRBD2
CASTPRGGLARVF	TGTGCCAGCACCCCGAGGGGTGGGCTAGCTCGAGTCTTC	TRBV7-2	TRBJ2-5	few	NA
CASRPGGIYEQYF	TGTGCCAGCAGGCCCGGGGGGATCTACGAGCAGTACTTC	TRBV6-2/TRBV6-3	TRBJ2-7	NA	TRBD2
CASSDRGSLKTQYF	TGTGCCAGCTCCGACCGAGGTAGCCTGAAGACCCAGTACTTC	TRBV6-2/TRBV6-3	TRBJ2-5	few	NA
CASSQTGVEQFF	TGTGCCAGCAGCCAGACAGGGGTCGAGCAGTTCTTC	TRBV4-2	TRBJ2-1	few	TRBD1
CATSRGGGGEKLFF	TGTGCCACCAGCAGAGGAGGGGGAGGTGAAAAACTGTTTTTT	TRBV15	TRBJ1-4	few	NA
CASSETSGGYDEQFF	TGTGCCAGCAGTGAGACTAGCGGGGGGTACGATGAGCAGTTCTTC	TRBV6-4	TRBJ2-1	many	TRBD2
CASTRAGGLETQYF	TGTGCCAGCACAAGAGCGGGGGGATTAGAGACCCAGTACTTC	TRBV6-1	TRBJ2-5	NA	TRBD2
CASNPTGGVYEQYF	TGTGCCAGCAACCCGACAGGTGGGGTCTACGAGCAGTACTTC	TRBV6-6	TRBJ2-7	few	NA
CASSFGAANEQFF	TGCGCCAGCAGCTTTGGGGCAGCCAATGAGCAGTTCTTC	TRBV5-1	TRBJ2-1	many	NA
CASSSRREGWETQYF	TGTGCCAGCAGCTCGCGGCGCGAAGGTTGGGAGACCCAGTACTTC	TRBV7-2	TRBJ2-5	few	NA
CASSGGTSSYNEQFF	TGTGCCAGCAGTGGAGGGACTTCATCCTACAATGAGCAGTTCTTC	TRBV6-5	TRBJ2-1	few	NA
CASSPLAGRYGYTF	TGTGCCAGCTCACCACTTGCAGGCCGCTATGGCTACACCTTC	TRBV18	TRBJ1-2	NA	NA
CASSFWAGYTF	TGTGCCAGCAGTTTTTGGGCAGGCTACACCTTC	TRBV12-3/TRBV12-4	TRBJ1-2	few	NA